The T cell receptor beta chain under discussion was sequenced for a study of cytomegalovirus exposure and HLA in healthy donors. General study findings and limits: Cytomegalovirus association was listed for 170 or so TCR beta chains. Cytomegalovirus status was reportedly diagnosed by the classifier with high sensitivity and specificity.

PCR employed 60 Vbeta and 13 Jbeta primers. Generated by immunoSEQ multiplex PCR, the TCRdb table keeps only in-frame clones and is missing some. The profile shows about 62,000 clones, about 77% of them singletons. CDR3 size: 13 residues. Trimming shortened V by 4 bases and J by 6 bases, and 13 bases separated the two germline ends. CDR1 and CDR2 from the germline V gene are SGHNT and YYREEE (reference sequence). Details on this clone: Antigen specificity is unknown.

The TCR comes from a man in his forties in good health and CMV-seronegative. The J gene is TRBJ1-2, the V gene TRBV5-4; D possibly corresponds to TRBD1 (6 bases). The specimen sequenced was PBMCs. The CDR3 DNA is TGTGCCAGCAGCACCAGACAGGAGAATGGCTACACCTTC. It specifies CASSTRQENGYTF.